This TCR beta chain was recorded in a study of shared clonotypes between healthy human individuals. TCRdb's table, derived via immunoSEQ multiplex PCR, lists solely in-frame clones and lacks some. The data show some 360,000 clones, around 70% seen once. Sample: memory CD4+ T cells sorted from blood. Described subset: CD45RA-negative fraction. This clonotype was sampled from a man younger than 45 in good health.

The CDR3 is CASSIVGNGYTF. CDR3 sequence (DNA): TGTGCCAGTAGTATAGTAGGAAATGGCTACACCTTC. The chain couples TRBV19 to TRBJ1-2; no clear D. This CDR3 has 12 residues. V gave up 1 base and J gave up 6 bases, with 6 bases separating them. The V gene's germline CDR1 is LNHDA and CDR2 SQIVND (reference sequence).